These 19 T cell receptor beta chains share one sample of origin, sequenced in a study of identical twins. From the 5' RACE reads, TCRdb called clonotypes with MiXCR, one entry per CDR3 protein. The sample has just over 500,000 distinct CDR3 sequences; approximately 22% are singletons. This sample was shared with a second study, whose subject was T cells expressing NK-cell markers.

The specimen sequenced was CD4+ T cells sorted from blood. These receptors were obtained from a woman aged 18-29 years in good health.

This clonotype was counted only a few times. The chain links TRBV7-2 to TRBJ2-7, with 8 nucleotides matching TRBD1. Germline CDR1 SGHTA, CDR2 FQGNSA. V lost 3 bases to trimming and J lost 0 bases; unmatched junction nucleotides: 4. This CDR3 is 15 amino acids long. The CDR3 DNA is TGTGCCAGCAGCTTCGGGACAGGAAACTCCTACGAGCAGTACTTC. Translated, it gives CASSFGTGNSYEQYF. Based on the CDR3 plus reference TRBV7-2 and TRBJ2-7, the full variable domain is GAGVSQSPSNKVTEKGKDVELRCDPISGHTALYWYRQSLGQGLEFLIYFQGNSAPDKSGLPSDRFSAERTGGSVSTLTIQRTQQEDSAVYLCASSFGTGNSYEQYFGPGTRLTVT.

The DNA of the CDR3 is TGTGCCAGCAGCACCGGACTAGCGGGGATCAATGAGCAGTTCTTC. Its translation is CASSTGLAGINEQFF. This chain uses TRBV7-2 with TRBJ2-1, with 12 bases lining up with TRBD2. Germline V lookup: CDR1 SGHTA, CDR2 FQGNSA. CDR3 length: 15 amino acids. Trimming removed 5 bases from V and 6 bases from J; junction bases left unmatched: 5. Looking up the rest from reference TRBV7-2 and TRBJ2-1 gives the full variable domain: GAGVSQSPSNKVTEKGKDVELRCDPISGHTALYWYRQSLGQGLEFLIYFQGNSAPDKSGLPSDRFSAERTGGSVSTLTIQRTQQEDSAVYLCASSTGLAGINEQFFGPGTRLTVL.

This chain connects TRBV18 to TRBJ1-2; D gene ambiguous. CDR1 is KGHSH and CDR2 is LQKENI in the germline V gene. The V end was cut by 4 bases, the J end by 4 bases, with 10 bases between. There are 13 residues in the CDR3. CDR3 DNA sequence: TGTGCCAGCTCACGCGAGCCCTTCTATGGCTACACCTTC. Translation: CASSREPFYGYTF.

This clonotype has more than one count but fewer than ten. J is TRBJ2-3 and V is TRBV4-3; D is uncertain. The V gene lost 0 bases and the J gene lost 0 bases, with 7 bases spanning the gap. Germline CDR1 reads LGHNA; CDR2 reads YSLEER. The CDR3 consists of 15 residues. DNA for the CDR3: TGCGCCAGCAGCCAAGATCCGGGTAGCACAGATACGCAGTATTTT. Its translation is CASSQDPGSTDTQYF.

The chain combines TRBV20-1 with TRBJ2-6; D remains unclear. Germline V gene data show CDR1 as DFQATT and CDR2 as SNEGSKA (reference sequence). The CDR3 has 14 residues. With 3 bases removed from V and 0 bases from J, the gap between germline ends came to 6 bases. CDR3 DNA: TGCAGTGCTAGTGACGCCTCTGGGGCCAACGTCCTGACTTTC. It encodes CSASDASGANVLTF.

The V gene is TRBV12-3 or TRBV12-4, the J gene TRBJ1-2; D might be TRBD1 (6 bases). V gave up 4 bases and J gave up 1 base, with 7 bases separating them. The CDR3 totals 13 residues. The CDR3 coding sequence is TGTGCCAGCAGTTACAGGGTTAACTATGGCTACACCTTC. This encodes CASSYRVNYGYTF.

This chain links TRBV7-9 with TRBJ2-7; D possibly corresponds to TRBD1 (6 bases). V was cut by 3 bases and J by 5 bases, with 14 bases left in between. CDR3 size: 14 residues. The germline gives CDR1 SEHNR, CDR2 FQNEAQ (reference sequence). Here the CDR3 reads CASSLGADRHEQYF. Here the CDR3 DNA reads TGTGCCAGCAGCTTGGGGGCGGACCGGCACGAGCAGTACTTC. The whole variable domain, filled in from reference TRBV7-9 and TRBJ2-7, reads DTGVSQNPRHKITKRGQNVTFRCDPISEHNRLYWYRQTLGQGPEFLTYFQNEAQLEKSRLLSDRFSAERPKGSFSTLEIQRTEQGDSAMYLCASSLGADRHEQYFGPGTRLTVT.

Many counts were recorded for this clonotype. The rearrangement links TRBV20-1 to TRBJ1-2; D is possibly TRBD1 (5 bases). V lost 4 bases and J lost 2, with 11 bases in between. Germline-derived CDR1 and CDR2 are DFQATT and SNEGSKA (reference sequence). The CDR3 runs to 13 residues. The CDR3 region is CSATIDRNYGYTF. The CDR3 DNA follows: TGCAGTGCTACGATAGACAGAAACTATGGCTACACCTTC.

The chain has TRBV5-1 and TRBJ1-1; 7 bases line up with TRBD1. Germline V gene data show CDR1 as SGHRS and CDR2 as YFSETQ. Germline trimming cut 5 bases from V and 7 bases from J; bases unmatched to any gene: 5. The CDR3 loop spans 12 amino acids. The CDR3 DNA follows: TGCGCCAGCAGTTTACAGGGGTATGAAGCTTTCTTT. It translates to CASSLQGYEAFF. The full variable domain, with the rest looked up from reference TRBV5-1 and TRBJ1-1, is KAGVTQTPRYLIKTRGQQVTLSCSPISGHRSVSWYQQTPGQGLQFLFEYFSETQRNKGNFPGRFSGRQFSNSRSEMNVSTLELGDSALYLCASSLQGYEAFFGQGTRLTVV.

This clonotype was detected ten times or more. The chain uses TRBV7-2 and TRBJ1-1, with D possibly being TRBD1 (6 bases). The CDR3 covers 14 residues. The germline V and J ends were trimmed by 5 bases and 0 bases, with 10 bases remaining between them. CDR1 SGHTA and CDR2 FQGNSA come from the germline V gene. The CDR3 is CASSPQGLNTEAFF. As DNA, the CDR3 is TGTGCCAGCAGCCCCCAGGGGCTGAACACTGAAGCTTTCTTT. The full variable domain, with the rest looked up from reference TRBV7-2 and TRBJ1-1, is GAGVSQSPSNKVTEKGKDVELRCDPISGHTALYWYRQSLGQGLEFLIYFQGNSAPDKSGLPSDRFSAERTGGSVSTLTIQRTQQEDSAVYLCASSPQGLNTEAFFGQGTRLTVV.

The CDR3 region has the DNA TGTGCCACCAGCAGAGATTGGGGGTCGGCTTTTTATGGCTACACCTTC. This sequence encodes CATSRDWGSAFYGYTF. The chain employs TRBV15 and TRBJ1-2, with a weak D call TRBD1 (5 bases). V lost 0 bases, J lost 5 bases, and 16 bases lay in between. The CDR3 spans 16 residues. Germline V lookup: CDR1 LNHNV, CDR2 YYDKDF (reference sequence).

In this sample, this clonotype turned up many times. This chain connects TRBV29-1 to TRBJ1-1; no clear D. This CDR3 is 14 amino acids long. V shed 6 bases and J shed 1 base, with 15 bases lying between them. Germline lookup yields CDR1 SQVTM and CDR2 ANQGSEA. The chain's CDR3 is CSVFGDFSNTEAFF. The DNA for the CDR3 is TGCAGCGTCTTTGGAGACTTCTCGAACACTGAAGCTTTCTTT.

This clonotype was detected once. The genes are TRBV20-1 and TRBJ2-7; D possibly corresponds to TRBD2 (6 bases). Deletions cut 1 base from V and 1 base from J, with 8 bases between. The length of the CDR3 is 13 residues. Looked up from germline, CDR1 is DFQATT and CDR2 is SNEGSKA (reference sequence). As DNA, the CDR3 is TGCAGTGCTAGAGGCGGGACTTCCTACGAGCAGTACTTC. This translates into CSARGGTSYEQYF.

A word on this clonotype: One end of the junction fails to match germline, which may point to a read error. V is TRBV29-1 and J is TRBJ1-1; no definite D call. CDR1 is SQVTM and CDR2 is ANQGSEA in the germline V gene. The CDR3 covers 12 residues. CDR3: CSVPGRVGRIIF. The CDR3 nucleotides read TGCAGCGTACCTGGAAGGGTGGGTCGTATTATCTTT.

The rearrangement joins TRBV6-2 or TRBV6-3 to TRBJ2-1; 8 bases are shared with TRBD2. This CDR3 has 14 amino acids. Germline lookup yields CDR1 MNHEY and CDR2 SVGEGT. J gave up 9 bases and V 5 bases, and 9 bases lay outside the gene matches. The CDR3 protein is CASSPGLAWGEQFF. The DNA for the CDR3 is TGTGCCAGCAGTCCAGGACTAGCCTGGGGTGAGCAGTTCTTC.

The rearrangement joins TRBV20-1 to TRBJ2-1, with 8 positions matching TRBD2. Germline CDR1 and CDR2: DFQATT and SNEGSKA (reference sequence). With 3 bases clipped from V and 8 bases from J, the junction kept 3 bases outside the gene matches. The CDR3 has 12 amino acids. CDR3 coding DNA: TGCAGTGCTAGGTCGGGGGGGGATGAGCAGTTCTTC. Protein product: CSARSGGDEQFF.

The chain couples TRBV2 to TRBJ2-7; 7 nucleotides align to TRBD1. This CDR3 has 14 residues. V lost 6 bases, J lost 2 bases, and 7 bases stayed unmatched. Germline CDR1 is SNHLY and CDR2 is FYNNEI. Here the CDR3 reads CASRGQRFTYEQYF. The DNA of the CDR3 is TGTGCCAGCAGGGGACAGCGGTTCACCTACGAGCAGTACTTC.

This chain uses TRBV10-2 with TRBJ2-3; D not certain. Trimming shortened V by 3 bases and J by 2 bases, and 12 bases separated the two germline ends. This CDR3 has 15 amino acids. Germline values: CDR1 WSHSY, CDR2 SAAADI. In DNA, the CDR3 is TGCGCCAGCAGTGAAGAGATGCCGGTCACAGATACGCAGTATTTT. Its translation: CASSEEMPVTDTQYF.

The chain recombines TRBV2 with TRBJ1-6; tentative D call: TRBD1 (5 bases). The germline CDR1 and CDR2 sequences are SNHLY and FYNNEI. The CDR3 length is 14 residues. Trimming removed 9 bases from V and 8 bases from J, with 17 bases in between. The CDR3 nucleotides read TGTGCCAGTGCCGACAGTTTTTCATATTCACCCCTCCACTTT. As protein: CASADSFSYSPLHF.